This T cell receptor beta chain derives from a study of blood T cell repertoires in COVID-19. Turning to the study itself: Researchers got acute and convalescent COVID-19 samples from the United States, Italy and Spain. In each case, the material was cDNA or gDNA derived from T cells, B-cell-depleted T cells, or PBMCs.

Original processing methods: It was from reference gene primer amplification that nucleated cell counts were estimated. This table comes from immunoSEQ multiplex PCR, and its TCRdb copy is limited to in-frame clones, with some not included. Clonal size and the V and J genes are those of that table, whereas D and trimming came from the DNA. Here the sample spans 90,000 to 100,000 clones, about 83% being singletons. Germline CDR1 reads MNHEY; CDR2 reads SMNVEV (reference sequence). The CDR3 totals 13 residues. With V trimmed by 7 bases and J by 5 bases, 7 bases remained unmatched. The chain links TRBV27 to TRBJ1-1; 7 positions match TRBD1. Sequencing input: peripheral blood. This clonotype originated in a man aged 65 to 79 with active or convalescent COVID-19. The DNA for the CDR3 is TGTGCCAGCAAATACAGGGGTCAAACTGAAGCTTTCTTT. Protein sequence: CASKYRGQTEAFF.